A single sample is the source of the 25 T cell receptor beta chains below, sequenced in a study of blood T cell repertoires in COVID-19. Sequencing was performed with immunoSEQ multiplex PCR; in TCRdb, only in-frame clones are kept and a portion is missing. The data show over 350,000 clones, around 89% seen once. Material: peripheral blood. The source is a woman aged 30 to 39 with acute or convalescent COVID-19.

This chain uses TRBV7-2 with TRBJ2-5, with 9 nucleotides matching TRBD1. This CDR3 contains 17 residues. Germline CDR1 SGHTA, CDR2 FQGNSA. V lost 6 bases to trimming and J lost 5 bases; unmatched junction nucleotides: 16. Here the CDR3 reads CASSHKTGTGYLETQYF. The DNA for the CDR3 is TGTGCCAGCAGTCATAAAACCGGGACAGGGTATTTGGAGACCCAGTACTTC.

The rearrangement uses TRBV6-5 and TRBJ2-7; TRBD2 is a possible D gene (6 bases). V shed 2 bases and J shed 5 bases, with 13 bases lying between them. This CDR3 spans 14 amino acids. Germline V gene sequence: CDR1 MNHEY, CDR2 SVGAGI. CDR3 protein: CASSYGAGSHEQYF. Written as DNA, the CDR3 is TGTGCCAGCAGTTACGGCGCGGGGAGTCACGAGCAGTACTTC.

The CDR3 nucleotides read TGTGCCAGCAGCTTCACCGGCTACGAGCAGTACTTC. It is translated as CASSFTGYEQYF. The chain links TRBV7-2 to TRBJ2-7, with unresolved D. Looked up from germline, CDR1 is SGHTA and CDR2 is FQGNSA. The CDR3 length is 12 residues. V lost 3 bases and J lost 3, with 6 bases in between.

The chain recombines TRBV7-3 with TRBJ2-1; a weak D match, TRBD1 (6 bases). The CDR3 sequence is 16 residues long. Germline assignment: CDR1 SGHTA and CDR2 FQGTGA. V lost 4 bases, J lost 0 bases, and 13 bases lay in between. The CDR3 region is CASSSPTRGSYNEQFF. In nucleotides, the CDR3 is TGTGCCAGCAGCTCACCTACCAGGGGCTCCTACAATGAGCAGTTCTTC.

With respect to this clone: This CDR3 is also generated by other DNA sequences in the sample. The rearrangement joins TRBV7-9 to TRBJ2-7; 7 nucleotides align to TRBD1. Germline trimming cut 6 bases from V and 3 bases from J; bases unmatched to any gene: 2. The germline V gene encodes CDR1 SEHNR and CDR2 FQNEAQ (reference sequence). The CDR3 runs to 12 residues. CDR3 nucleotides: TGTGCCAGCAGTCCAGGGGGCTACGAGCAGTACTTC. Translating gives CASSPGGYEQYF.

The J gene is TRBJ2-2, the V gene TRBV6-6, with 7 positions matching TRBD2. V lost 4 bases and J lost 0; bases outside the gene matches: 2. The CDR3 sequence is 15 residues long. CDR1 is MNHNY, CDR2 SVGAGI, per germline (reference sequence). DNA for the CDR3: TGTGCCAGCAGTTCGGGGGGACCGAACACCGGGGAGCTGTTTTTT. It is translated as CASSSGGPNTGELFF.

The chain has TRBV23-1 and TRBJ2-3; 8 bases align to TRBD1. TRBV23-1 is reported as an ORF; its role is uncertain. CDR3 length: 19 residues. V was pared by 3 bases and J by 0 bases, with 14 bases of the junction left unmatched. CDR3 DNA: TGCGCCAGCAGTCAGAACGGGACAGGATGTAATTCTAGCACAGATACGCAGTATTTT. Protein: CASSQNGTGCNSSTDTQYF.

The chain has TRBV7-8 and TRBJ2-7; unclear D gene. Germline lookup yields CDR1 SGHVS and CDR2 FQNEAQ. There are 14 residues in the CDR3. V lost 1 base, J lost 1 base, and 8 bases lay in between. Here the CDR3 reads CASSLVGRSYEQYF. DNA of the CDR3: TGTGCCAGCAGCTTAGTTGGCAGATCCTACGAGCAGTACTTC.

The J gene is TRBJ1-2, the V gene TRBV28; D might be TRBD1 (6 bases). This CDR3 is 16 amino acids long. Trimming shortened V by 4 bases and J by 2 bases, and 17 bases separated the two germline ends. CDR1 and CDR2 from the germline V gene are MDHEN and SYDVKM. The CDR3 sequence: CASSSPRTALNYGYTF. DNA for the CDR3: TGTGCCAGCAGTTCCCCGAGGACAGCCTTGAACTATGGCTACACCTTC.

This chain connects TRBV2 to TRBJ2-1; a weak D match, TRBD2 (6 bases). The length of the CDR3 is 16 residues. The germline V gene encodes CDR1 SNHLY and CDR2 FYNNEI. The V end lost 4 bases, the J end lost 2 bases, and 15 bases lay between the germline ends. The chain's CDR3 is CASSVAGSSAYNEQFF. Written as DNA, the CDR3 is TGTGCCAGCAGTGTTGCGGGGTCTTCGGCCTACAATGAGCAGTTCTTC. The full variable domain, with the rest looked up from reference TRBV2 and TRBJ2-1, is EPEVTQTPSHQVTQMGQEVILRCVPISNHLYFYWYRQILGQKVEFLVSFYNNEISEKSEIFDDQFSVERPDGSNFTLKIRSTKLEDSAMYFCASSVAGSSAYNEQFFGPGTRLTVL.

The chain employs TRBV30 and TRBJ1-5, with D uncertain. V was pared by 5 bases and J by 2 bases, with 13 bases between. Germline V gene lookup returns CDR1 GTSNPN and CDR2 SVGIG (reference sequence). This CDR3 contains 14 residues. The CDR3 DNA reads as TGTGCCTGGCTTTTTGGCCTGCGCAATCAGCCCCAGCATTTT. This translates into CAWLFGLRNQPQHF.

J is TRBJ2-1 and V is TRBV7-8, with 9 bases aligning to TRBD1. V was clipped by 3 bases and J by 7 bases; unmatched bases: 7. CDR1 and CDR2 (germline): SGHVS, FQNEAQ. CDR3 length: 15 amino acids. The CDR3 nucleotides are TGTGCCAGCAGCTTCCCGGGACAGGGAAATAATGAGCAGTTCTTC. It yields the protein CASSFPGQGNNEQFF.

This rearrangement joins TRBV5-1 to TRBJ2-1; the match to TRBD1 covers 10 bases. J was trimmed by 6 bases and V by 0 bases; bases with no gene match: 3. The CDR3 is 15 amino acids. Looked up from germline, CDR1 is SGHRS and CDR2 is YFSETQ. The CDR3 loop reads CASSLDGTGANEQFF. CDR3 DNA sequence: TGCGCCAGCAGCTTGGACGGGACAGGGGCCAATGAGCAGTTCTTC.

The chain couples TRBV5-1 to TRBJ2-1; 7 bases are a match to TRBD2. Germline V gene lookup returns CDR1 SGHRS and CDR2 YFSETQ. CDR3 length equals 15 residues. V gave up 5 bases and J gave up 9 bases; unmatched junction bases: 14. The CDR3 DNA reads TGCGCCAGCAGTCCGACTAGCCCGGCTTGGATTGAGCAGTTCTTC. Translated, it gives CASSPTSPAWIEQFF. The variable domain in full, completed from reference TRBV5-1 and TRBJ2-1, reads KAGVTQTPRYLIKTRGQQVTLSCSPISGHRSVSWYQQTPGQGLQFLFEYFSETQRNKGNFPGRFSGRQFSNSRSEMNVSTLELGDSALYLCASSPTSPAWIEQFFGPGTRLTVL.

The chain joins TRBV7-8 to TRBJ1-2, with 9 bases fitting TRBD1. The CDR3 is 16 residues long. With 4 bases clipped from V and 2 bases from J, the junction kept 8 bases outside the gene matches. The germline V gene has CDR1 SGHVS and CDR2 FQNEAQ. CDR3 sequence reads: CASSYLQGAGNYGYTF. The CDR3 DNA is TGTGCCAGCAGCTACCTACAGGGGGCAGGAAACTATGGCTACACCTTC.

This clone was detected many times. The chain links TRBV6-2 or TRBV6-3 to TRBJ1-1; no definite D call. The V and J ends lost 0 bases and 8 bases respectively, with 4 bases between them. In germline, CDR1 is MNHEY, CDR2 SVGEGT. This CDR3 has 11 residues. As DNA, the CDR3 is TGTGCCAGCAGTTACTCGAGGGAAGCTTTCTTT. Protein sequence: CASSYSREAFF.

This chain joins TRBV12-5 and TRBJ1-1; TRBD1 is a possible D gene (5 bases). The V end was cut by 0 bases, the J end by 7 bases, with 18 bases between. This CDR3 spans 16 amino acids. CDR1 LGHNT and CDR2 FRNRAP come from the germline V gene. This CDR3 is CASGLVIGVGFSEAFF. DNA of the CDR3: TGTGCTAGTGGTTTGGTAATAGGGGTGGGTTTTAGTGAAGCTTTCTTT.

This sequence joins TRBV5-4 and TRBJ1-1; D possibly corresponds to TRBD1 (5 bases). Trimming took off 0 bases at V and 5 bases at J, with 8 bases between the two ends. CDR1 and CDR2 from the germline V gene are SGHNT and YYREEE (reference sequence). This CDR3 has 13 amino acids. The CDR3 DNA reads as TGTGCCAGCAGCTTGGAGCCAGGGACTGAAGCTTTCTTT. This translates into CASSLEPGTEAFF.

This clone is a singleton in its sample. The chain is built from TRBV21-1 and TRBJ2-5; the table names TRBD2, a call not compared with the DNA. TRBV21-1 is noted as a pseudogene. The CDR3 is 17 amino acids. CDR3 DNA sequence: TGTGCCAGCAGCAAATCGACCACCGGGAAGGTCCAAGAGACCCAGTACTTC. Translated, it gives CASSKSTTGKVQETQYF.

The chain uses TRBV24-1 and TRBJ2-1; possible D gene TRBD2, 5 bases. Germline CDR1 KGHDR, CDR2 SFDVKD. V was cut by 5 bases and J by 0 bases, with 13 bases left in between. The CDR3 is 16 residues long. CDR3 nucleotides: TGTGCCACCAGTGCTAGAACTAGTAGCTCCTACAATGAGCAGTTCTTC. This translates into CATSARTSSSYNEQFF.

J is TRBJ2-7 and V is TRBV4-1; unclear D gene. The CDR3 runs to 13 residues. CDR1 MGHRA and CDR2 YSYEKL come from the germline V gene. Trimming took 0 bases from V and 1 from J, leaving 4 bases between them. The CDR3 sequence: CASSQDGSYEQYF. In DNA form, the CDR3 reads TGCGCCAGCAGCCAAGACGGTTCCTACGAGCAGTACTTC.

V gene TRBV24-1 combines with J gene TRBJ2-1, with 8 bases aligning to TRBD2. Per the germline V gene, CDR1 is KGHDR and CDR2 is SFDVKD. The CDR3 is 14 amino acids. V trimming: 8 bases; J trimming: 0 bases; junction bases outside the gene matches: 2. CDR3 protein: CATTGGASYNEQFF. The CDR3 nucleotides read TGTGCCACCACCGGGGGGGCCTCCTACAATGAGCAGTTCTTC.

The V call is TRBV27, the J call TRBJ1-2; 7 nucleotides agree with TRBD1. CDR3 length: 16 residues. The germline gives CDR1 MNHEY, CDR2 SMNVEV (reference sequence). Germline trimming cut 5 bases from V and 3 bases from J; bases unmatched to any gene: 12. The CDR3 DNA follows: TGTGCCAGCAGTGAGTATCAGGGACAGATATACTATGGCTACACCTTC. This encodes CASSEYQGQIYYGYTF.

This clone was detected a few times. The chain recombines TRBV27 with TRBJ1-1, with 7 bases lining up with TRBD1. The CDR3 spans 12 residues. Trimming at V came to 6 bases and at J to 3 bases, leaving 1 base not matched to a gene. In germline, CDR1 is MNHEY, CDR2 SMNVEV (reference sequence). This CDR3 reads CASRDRYTEAFF. CDR3 DNA sequence: TGTGCCAGCAGGGACAGGTACACTGAAGCTTTCTTT.

This clone was recorded once. The chain has TRBV5-1 and TRBJ2-5; 11 nucleotides line up with TRBD2. J gave up 6 bases and V 2 bases, and 6 bases lay outside the gene matches. The CDR3 totals 15 residues. CDR1 and CDR2 from the germline V gene are SGHRS and YFSETQ. The CDR3 nucleotides are TGCGCCAGCAGCTTCGGGGCTAGCGGGGGGAAGACCCAGTACTTC. This sequence encodes CASSFGASGGKTQYF.